This T cell receptor (beta chain) was identified during a study of blood T cell repertoires in COVID-19. Study at large: Samples of COVID-19 (acute and convalescent) were obtained from the United States, Italy and Spain. The cDNA or gDNA used as material had been derived from T cells, B-cell-depleted T cells, or PBMCs.

TCRdb's table, derived via immunoSEQ multiplex PCR, lists solely in-frame clones and lacks some. The sample records 120,000 to 150,000 clones, about four fifths being singletons. Sequenced input: peripheral blood. The clonotype originates from a human donor with acute or convalescent COVID-19. The donor label of this sample is uncertain.

CDR3 bases: TGTGCCAGCAGCATAAGCGGGGGGGCGGGTGAGCAGTACTTC. Its protein product is CASSISGGAGEQYF. The chain recombines TRBV7-2 with TRBJ2-7; 10 positions match TRBD2. The J segment lost 7 bases and the V segment lost 5 bases, leaving 8 bases of the junction unmatched. Germline loops: CDR1 SGHTA, CDR2 FQGNSA. CDR3 length: 14 residues. Full variable domain (rest looked up from reference TRBV7-2 and TRBJ2-7): GAGVSQSPSNKVTEKGKDVELRCDPISGHTALYWYRQSLGQGLEFLIYFQGNSAPDKSGLPSDRFSAERTGGSVSTLTIQRTQQEDSAVYLCASSISGGAGEQYFGPGTRLTVT.